One and the same sample provided the 20 T cell receptor beta chains below, sequenced in a study of early T cells in non-severe SARS-CoV-2 infection (dated by TCRdb to about 2021). The library was generated by 5' RACE. Sequencing was performed on a NextSeq 500. TCRdb reworked the public reads: Q25 trimming with fastp, MiXCR clone assembly, productive beta chains retained. When rows share a CDR3 protein, they turn into one entry using the most common DNA and genes. For this sample the table gives 30,000 or so distinct CDR3 sequences, of which about 5.3% were detected only once. Of the sample, approximately 24% is held by the ten largest clones. Input material: whole blood. These receptors all stem from an adult who was a healthcare worker with PCR-confirmed SARS-CoV-2 infection or an uninfected control (not recorded which).

This clonotype was picked up many times. V is TRBV2 and J is TRBJ2-7, with D unclear. The germline CDR1 and CDR2 sequences are SNHLY and FYNNEI. This CDR3 has 12 amino acids. V was trimmed by 7 bases and J by 9 bases, leaving 16 bases between them. In nucleotides, the CDR3 is TGTGCCAGCACCCGCCTGGAGAGGACGCAGTACTTC. This translates into CASTRLERTQYF.

This clonotype was seen at least ten times. The chain is built from TRBV20-1 and TRBJ2-1; TRBD2 matches 12 bases. Germline CDR1 is DFQATT and CDR2 is SNEGSKA (reference sequence). V gave up 4 bases and J gave up 9 bases; unmatched junction bases: 7. This CDR3 is 14 amino acids long. The CDR3 protein is CSAISSGGAGEQFF. The CDR3 DNA reads as TGCAGTGCTATCTCTAGCGGGGGGGCCGGTGAGCAGTTCTTC.

The genes are TRBV6-2 or TRBV6-3 and TRBJ2-3; weak D call: TRBD2 (7 bases). Germline V lookup: CDR1 MNHEY, CDR2 SVGEGT. The CDR3 spans 14 residues. Trimming shortened V by 10 bases and J by 2 bases, and 16 bases separated the two germline ends. The chain's CDR3 is CATAAAGATDTQYF. In DNA, the CDR3 is TGTGCCACAGCGGCGGCGGGGGCCACAGATACGCAGTATTTT.

This clonotype was seen at least ten times. V gene TRBV20-1 combines with J gene TRBJ2-1; 8 bases match TRBD2. CDR1 is DFQATT and CDR2 is SNEGSKA in the germline V gene (reference sequence). J gave up 4 bases and V 4 bases, and 6 bases lay outside the gene matches. The CDR3 is made up of 14 amino acids. CDR3 loop: CSANIAGPYNEQFF. The CDR3, as DNA: TGCAGTGCTAATATAGCGGGACCATACAATGAGCAGTTCTTC.

This clonotype was seen a few times. V gene TRBV7-9 combines with J gene TRBJ2-3, with D possibly matching TRBD2 (6 bases). This CDR3 has 13 residues. V lost 5 bases to trimming and J lost 6 bases, with 12 bases between them. The germline gives CDR1 SEHNR, CDR2 FQNEAQ (reference sequence). The CDR3 DNA sequence: TGTGCCAGCAGCCGGCGGGGTTCTGATACGCAGTATTTT. It yields the protein CASSRRGSDTQYF.

In this sample, this clonotype turned up many times. The V call is TRBV6-1, the J call TRBJ1-2; 7 nucleotides align to TRBD1. With 1 base clipped from V and 7 bases from J, the junction kept 6 bases outside the gene matches. The CDR3 consists of 14 residues. Germline lookup yields CDR1 MNHNS and CDR2 SASEGT. This CDR3 is CASSEGGTDRGYTF. CDR3 DNA: TGTGCCAGCAGTGAAGGAGGGACAGATCGTGGCTACACCTTC.

This clonotype has more than one count but fewer than ten. The CDR3 here is CSAAGQGVYEQYF. In DNA form, the CDR3 reads TGCAGTGCTGCGGGACAGGGGGTCTACGAGCAGTACTTC. The J gene is TRBJ2-7, the V gene TRBV20-1; 11 positions agree with TRBD1. Trimming took 5 bases from V and 3 from J; bases not matched to a gene: 3. Germline CDR1 and CDR2: DFQATT and SNEGSKA (reference sequence). The CDR3 consists of 13 residues.

In this sample, this clonotype turned up many times. This sequence joins TRBV5-6 and TRBJ2-7; D gene uncertain. Per germline, CDR1 SGHDT and CDR2 YYEEEE. Trimming took off 0 bases at V and 6 bases at J, with 7 bases between the two ends. CDR3 size: 12 residues. In DNA form, the CDR3 reads TGTGCCAGCAGCTTGGAAGGGTTCGAGCAGTACTTC. It encodes CASSLEGFEQYF.

A few counts support this clonotype. The chain links TRBV4-1 to TRBJ2-1, with D unclear. In germline, CDR1 is MGHRA, CDR2 YSYEKL. V lost 1 base and J 10 bases, leaving 14 bases between the germline ends. The CDR3 length is 14 residues. CDR3 coding DNA: TGCGCCAGCAGCCAAGCCCGGCCGACAAGCGAGCAGTTCTTC. This sequence encodes CASSQARPTSEQFF.

This clonotype was seen ten or more times. This sequence joins TRBV24-1 and TRBJ2-3; possibly TRBD2 for D (6 bases). This CDR3 spans 13 amino acids. V lost 5 bases and J lost 1, with 6 bases in between. Looked up from germline, CDR1 is KGHDR and CDR2 is SFDVKD. CDR3 nucleotide sequence: TGTGCCACCAGTGTAGCGGGCACAGATACGCAGTATTTT. Its protein product is CATSVAGTDTQYF.

This clonotype showed up many times. This chain connects TRBV18 to TRBJ2-4, with 7 bases that match TRBD2. The CDR3 has 14 residues. Germline CDR1 KGHSH, CDR2 LQKENI. The trim removed 5 bases at V and 8 bases at J, leaving 9 bases unmatched. This CDR3 reads CASSGEGREDIQYF. Written as DNA, the CDR3 is TGTGCCAGCTCAGGCGAGGGTCGGGAGGACATTCAGTACTTC.

This chain joins TRBV28 and TRBJ1-2; D uncertain. Trimming removed 3 bases at V and 8 bases at J, with 10 bases between. Germline lookup yields CDR1 MDHEN and CDR2 SYDVKM. This CDR3 contains 12 residues. CDR3 DNA sequence: TGTGCCAGCAGTTTCCCAGGCGGCGGCTACACCTTC. Protein: CASSFPGGGYTF.

Points on this clonotype: The junction and the germline gene differ at one end; a read error may be behind it. V is TRBV30 and J is TRBJ1-1; TRBD1 aligns across 7 bases. The CDR3 sequence is 13 residues long. The germline CDR1 and CDR2 sequences are GTSNPN and SVGIG (reference sequence). This CDR3 reads CACYQGGRFPEVF. The CDR3 nucleotides read TGTGCCTGTTACCAGGGGGGCAGGTTCCCGGAAGTCTTT.

This clonotype was observed many times. The chain couples TRBV13 to TRBJ2-3; D is possibly TRBD2 (5 bases). Germline CDR1 and CDR2: PRHDT and FYEKMQ (reference sequence). This CDR3 spans 18 amino acids. Trimming took off 3 bases at V and 1 base at J, with 20 bases between the two ends. CDR3 sequence reads: CASSLESSGGWGTDTQYF. The CDR3 nucleotides are TGTGCCAGCAGCTTGGAGTCGAGCGGAGGTTGGGGCACAGATACGCAGTATTTT.

At least ten counts were recorded for this clonotype. The chain uses TRBV25-1 and TRBJ2-1; 8 bases align to TRBD2. The CDR3 is made up of 16 amino acids. Germline values: CDR1 MGHDK, CDR2 SYGVNS. V trimming: 5 bases; J trimming: 0 bases; junction bases outside the gene matches: 6. Here the CDR3 DNA reads TGTGCCAGCAGTAGCTCTAGCGGGTACTCCTACAATGAGCAGTTCTTC. Its protein product is CASSSSSGYSYNEQFF.

The genes are TRBV7-8 and TRBJ2-5, with 10 bases identical to TRBD1. The V gene's germline CDR1 is SGHVS and CDR2 FQNEAQ. This CDR3 comprises 14 residues. V dropped 5 bases and J dropped 4; count of bases not matched to a gene: 4. The CDR3 is CASSRTGGRETQYF. CDR3 coding DNA: TGTGCCAGCAGCCGGACAGGGGGGCGAGAGACCCAGTACTTC.

This clonotype was detected ten times or more. The chain combines TRBV5-1 with TRBJ1-5; D not certain. Germline CDR1 reads SGHRS; CDR2 reads YFSETQ. The V gene lost 0 bases and the J gene lost 1 base, with 5 bases spanning the gap. This CDR3 has 14 residues. The CDR3 region is CASSLGESNQPQHF. The DNA of the CDR3 is TGCGCCAGCAGCTTGGGAGAAAGCAATCAGCCCCAGCATTTT.

This clonotype was seen many times. This chain connects TRBV27 to TRBJ1-4, with a tentative D call TRBD1 (5 bases). This CDR3 is built from 15 residues. Germline V CDR1 and CDR2: MNHEY, SMNVEV (reference sequence). V was trimmed by 5 bases and J by 8 bases, leaving 18 bases between them. The CDR3 here is CASSPKRGGVEKLFF. CDR3 sequence (DNA): TGTGCCAGCAGTCCCAAGCGGGGCGGCGTGGAAAAACTGTTTTTT.

This clonotype was seen repeatedly, ten times or more. The rearrangement uses TRBV29-1 and TRBJ2-1; 8 bases map to TRBD1. This CDR3 region has 14 residues. V lost 4 bases, J lost 7 bases, and 9 bases stayed unmatched. Germline assignment: CDR1 SQVTM and CDR2 ANQGSEA. CDR3 bases: TGCAGCGTTGCATGGACAGGGACGCGGAATGAGCAGTTCTTC. It encodes CSVAWTGTRNEQFF.

This clonotype appeared many times. This CDR3 is CSATTAGGRETQYF. The CDR3 DNA reads TGCAGTGCCACCACAGCGGGAGGAAGAGAGACCCAGTACTTC. The chain couples TRBV20-1 to TRBJ2-5, with TRBD2 matching 9 bases. Germline loops: CDR1 DFQATT, CDR2 SNEGSKA (reference sequence). CDR3 size: 14 residues. V gave up 6 bases and J gave up 4 bases; unmatched junction bases: 9.